The 15 T cell receptor beta chains presented below share a single source sample, sequenced in a study of blood T cell repertoires in COVID-19 (TCRdb year 2020). Library prep was done by the immunoSEQ multiplex PCR assay. Sourced from immuneACCESS, this table was stored by TCRdb with only in-frame sequences that have V and J called. A share of the clones is absent; for the studies checked, an unresolved V gene accounts for under half, and the remainder has no known explanation. The sample profile shows around 340,000 clones; approximately 89% of them were found once. The top ten hold 3.9% of the sample. The sample was peripheral blood. The receptors were sampled from a woman aged 55-70 years with COVID-19, enrolled during active disease.

V usage is TRBV4-2 and J usage is TRBJ2-5; 13 bases map to TRBD2. Germline CDR1 reads LGHNA; CDR2 reads YNFKEQ. This CDR3 is 19 amino acids long. V was clipped by 1 base and J by 5 bases; unmatched bases: 13. The DNA of the CDR3 is TGTGCCAGCAGCCAAGGGACTAGCGGGGGCCGTACCCCAAGTGAGACCCAGTACTTC. It is translated as CASSQGTSGGRTPSETQYF.

The chain has TRBV6-5 and TRBJ1-4, with D uncertain. From germline, CDR1 is MNHEY and CDR2 SVGAGI. The CDR3 totals 14 residues. Trimming shortened V by 5 bases and J by 6 bases, and 13 bases separated the two germline ends. The CDR3, as DNA: TGTGCCAGCAGTACAAATGACAATCATGAAAAACTGTTTTTT. Its translation: CASSTNDNHEKLFF.

The chain combines TRBV2 with TRBJ1-1, with TRBD1 matching 8 bases. The CDR3 runs to 13 residues. V was clipped by 8 bases and J by 5 bases; unmatched bases: 7. Germline V gives CDR1 SNHLY, CDR2 FYNNEI. The CDR3 region is CASAGGPETEAFF. The DNA of the CDR3 is TGTGCCAGCGCAGGGGGCCCTGAGACTGAAGCTTTCTTT.

The chain links TRBV27 to TRBJ1-6, with 8 bases aligning to TRBD1. V shed 8 bases and J 10 bases; nucleotides not matched to a gene: 16. Germline CDR1 MNHEY, CDR2 SMNVEV (reference sequence). This CDR3 is 16 amino acids long. CDR3: CASRAGQVDFGSPLHF. The CDR3, as DNA: TGTGCCAGCCGAGCGGGACAGGTAGATTTCGGATCACCCCTCCACTTT.

This chain uses TRBV4-2 with TRBJ2-2; tentative D call: TRBD2 (6 bases). In germline, CDR1 is LGHNA, CDR2 YNFKEQ. Trimming removed 0 bases from V and 7 bases from J, with 15 bases in between. The CDR3 sequence is 16 residues long. Here the CDR3 reads CASSQELRGGNGELFF. The CDR3 region has the DNA TGTGCCAGCAGCCAAGAGTTGAGGGGCGGGAACGGGGAGCTGTTTTTT.

The J gene is TRBJ2-1, the V gene TRBV5-8, with 7 positions matching TRBD2. The germline V gene encodes CDR1 SGHTS and CDR2 YDEGEE. The CDR3 extends over 17 amino acids. V shed 3 bases and J 9 bases; nucleotides not matched to a gene: 18. CDR3 loop: CASSSYQGGVEISEQFF. CDR3 bases: TGTGCCAGCAGCTCGTACCAGGGAGGGGTGGAGATAAGTGAGCAGTTCTTC. Combining the CDR3 with reference TRBV5-8 and TRBJ2-1 gives the whole variable domain EAGVTQSPTHLIKTRGQQATLRCSPISGHTSVYWYQQALGLGLQFLLWYDEGEERNRGNFPPRFSGRQFPNYSSELNVNALELEDSALYLCASSSYQGGVEISEQFFGPGTRLTVL.

The chain recombines TRBV5-1 with TRBJ1-5; 7 nucleotides agree with TRBD1. The V segment lost 0 bases and the J segment 3 bases; nucleotides outside the gene matches: 6. CDR1 SGHRS and CDR2 YFSETQ come from the germline V gene. The CDR3 runs to 16 residues. Here the CDR3 reads CASSLDGTANNQPQHF. The CDR3 nucleotides are TGCGCCAGCAGCTTGGACGGGACAGCTAACAATCAGCCCCAGCATTTT. Combining the CDR3 with reference TRBV5-1 and TRBJ1-5 gives the whole variable domain KAGVTQTPRYLIKTRGQQVTLSCSPISGHRSVSWYQQTPGQGLQFLFEYFSETQRNKGNFPGRFSGRQFSNSRSEMNVSTLELGDSALYLCASSLDGTANNQPQHFGDGTRLSIL.

J is TRBJ2-2 and V is TRBV2, with 8 bases lining up with TRBD2. J gave up 3 bases and V 4 bases, and 4 bases lay outside the gene matches. From germline, CDR1 is SNHLY and CDR2 FYNNEI. CDR3 length: 15 residues. The DNA of the CDR3 is TGTGCCAGCAGTGGTCGGGGGGGCGACACCGGGGAGCTGTTTTTT. Protein product: CASSGRGGDTGELFF.

This sequence joins TRBV18 and TRBJ1-4; possible D gene TRBD1, 5 bases. This CDR3 has 12 residues. Germline V gene data show CDR1 as KGHSH and CDR2 as LQKENI. V lost 3 bases, J lost 8 bases, and 7 bases lay in between. CDR3 in amino acids: CASSPGQEKLFF. The CDR3 nucleotides are TGTGCCAGCTCACCCGGACAAGAAAAACTGTTTTTT.

This chain uses TRBV4-1 with TRBJ1-1, with 8 bases fitting TRBD1. In germline, CDR1 is MGHRA, CDR2 YSYEKL. V was pared by 4 bases and J by 2 bases, with 3 bases of the junction left unmatched. The CDR3 extends over 14 amino acids. CDR3 DNA: TGCGCCAGCAGCCTACAGGGGGGAAACACTGAAGCTTTCTTT. Protein: CASSLQGGNTEAFF.

The J gene is TRBJ1-1, the V gene TRBV29-1; D is possibly TRBD1 (5 bases). Deletions cut 6 bases from V and 8 bases from J, with 19 bases between. The CDR3 has 13 residues. Germline V CDR1 and CDR2: SQVTM, ANQGSEA. The CDR3: CSVVIISSGEAFF. The CDR3 DNA is TGCAGCGTCGTAATAATAAGTTCAGGGGAAGCTTTCTTT.

This chain links TRBV5-1 with TRBJ1-1; 8 positions agree with TRBD1. The CDR3 is made up of 16 amino acids. V was clipped by 0 bases and J by 4 bases; unmatched bases: 8. Per germline, CDR1 SGHRS and CDR2 YFSETQ. The CDR3 here is CASSLGQGAGLTEAFF. The DNA of the CDR3 is TGCGCCAGCAGCTTGGGTCAGGGGGCCGGGCTCACTGAAGCTTTCTTT.

The J gene is TRBJ1-2, the V gene TRBV3-1 (or the pseudogene TRBV3-2); D uncertain. Trimming cost V 6 bases and J 5 bases, with 7 bases left between them. CDR3 length: 11 amino acids. Germline V gene lookup returns CDR1 LGHDT and CDR2 YNNKEL (reference sequence). This CDR3 reads CASSHEYGYTF. The CDR3 DNA reads as TGTGCCAGCAGTCATGAGTATGGCTACACCTTC.

This clone was observed a single time. J is TRBJ2-3 and V is TRBV4-2; TRBD1 matches 11 bases. The ends lost 0 bases at V and 1 base at J; junction bases unmatched: 9. The CDR3 consists of 19 residues. Per the germline V gene, CDR1 is LGHNA and CDR2 is YNFKEQ. The CDR3 DNA follows: TGTGCCAGCAGCCAAGACGCAGCGGACAGGGGGCGAGGCACAGATACGCAGTATTTT. It specifies CASSQDAADRGRGTDTQYF.

The chain employs TRBV3-1 (or the pseudogene TRBV3-2) and TRBJ1-1, with D unclear. Germline CDR1 is LGHDT and CDR2 is YNNKEL (reference sequence). Trimming cost V 0 bases and J 2 bases, with 7 bases left between them. The CDR3 length is 14 residues. CDR3 bases: TGTGCCAGCAGCCAAGATATAGTAAACACTGAAGCTTTCTTT. Translating gives CASSQDIVNTEAFF.